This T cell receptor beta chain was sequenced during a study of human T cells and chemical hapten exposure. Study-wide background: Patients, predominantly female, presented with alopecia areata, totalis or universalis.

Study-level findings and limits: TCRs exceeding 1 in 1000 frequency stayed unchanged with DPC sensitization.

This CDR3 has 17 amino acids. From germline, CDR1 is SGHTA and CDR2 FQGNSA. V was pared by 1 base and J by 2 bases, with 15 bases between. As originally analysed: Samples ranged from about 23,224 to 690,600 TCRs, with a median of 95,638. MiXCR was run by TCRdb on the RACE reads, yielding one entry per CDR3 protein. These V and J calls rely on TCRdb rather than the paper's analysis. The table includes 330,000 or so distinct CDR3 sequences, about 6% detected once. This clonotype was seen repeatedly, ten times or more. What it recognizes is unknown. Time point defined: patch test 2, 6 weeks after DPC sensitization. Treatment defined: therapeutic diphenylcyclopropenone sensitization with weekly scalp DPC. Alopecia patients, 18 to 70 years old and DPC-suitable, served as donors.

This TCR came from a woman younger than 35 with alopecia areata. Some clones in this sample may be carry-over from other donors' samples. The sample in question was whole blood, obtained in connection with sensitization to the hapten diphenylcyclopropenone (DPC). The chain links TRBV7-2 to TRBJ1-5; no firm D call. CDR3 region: CASSLGDRSFGNQPQHF. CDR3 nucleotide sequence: TGTGCCAGCAGCTTAGGAGATCGGAGTTTCGGCAATCAGCCCCAGCATTTT.